The clone carrying this T cell receptor (beta chain) was detected ten times or more. The TCR beta profiling, which covered VDJ combination and CDR3 sequence, was carried out using genomic DNA as the template. TCRdb reprocessed the reads with MiXCR, giving one entry per CDR3 protein. The sample records about 190,000 distinct CDR3 sequences, around 50% being singletons. These data are taken from a study of CD8+CD57+ T cells in acquired aplastic anemia. Looking at the study overall: Each DNA sample taken from sorted CD4+ and CD8+ cells came to approximately 3.2 ug on average.

The CDR3 is 14 residues long. V dropped 3 bases and J dropped 6 bases, with 15 bases sitting between them. Germline values: CDR1 MNHEY, CDR2 SVGAGI. The chain links TRBV6-5 to TRBJ2-7; TRBD1 might be the D (6 bases). The sequenced sample consisted of sorted CD4+, CD8+, or CD8+CD57+ T cells (not recorded which) from PBMCs. The source is a human donor in good health, serving as a control. The CDR3 nucleotides read TGTGCCAGCAGTTATACGCAGGGGCCCCTCGAGCAGTACTTC. As protein: CASSYTQGPLEQYF.